This T cell receptor (beta chain) was obtained from a study of glioma-infiltrating T cells. Amplification of TCR alpha and beta CDR3 regions from RNA used iRepertoire nested multiplex PCR. For one-step reverse transcription and amplification, about 85-400 ng of tissue mRNA or PBMC total RNA was used. TCRdb re-called the multiplex PCR reads with MiXCR, one entry per CDR3 protein. The profile covers approximately 89,000 distinct CDR3 sequences, with about 23% appearing a single time and about 6.6% taken by the ten largest. Germline V lookup: CDR1 MNHNS, CDR2 SASEGT. This CDR3 is 17 amino acids long. With V trimmed by 5 bases and J by 4 bases, 6 bases remained unmatched. There are many counts of this clonotype. The antigen is unknown. Study observations and caveats: Gliomas, especially low-grade, showed above-expected tissue-blood divergence; non-neoplastic patients showed below. CDR3 overlap between tissue and blood was very small.

The origin of this receptor is a human donor with low-grade glioma or glioblastoma, undergoing nonglioma brain surgery, or in good health (not recorded which). The J gene is TRBJ2-3, the V gene TRBV6-1, with 16 bases lining up with TRBD2. Sequenced input: glioma tissue, nonneoplastic brain tissue, or PBMCs (not recorded which). CDR3 amino acids: CASSKTGLAGGADTQYF. CDR3 coding DNA: TGTGCCAGCAGTAAAACGGGACTAGCGGGAGGGGCAGATACGCAGTATTTT.